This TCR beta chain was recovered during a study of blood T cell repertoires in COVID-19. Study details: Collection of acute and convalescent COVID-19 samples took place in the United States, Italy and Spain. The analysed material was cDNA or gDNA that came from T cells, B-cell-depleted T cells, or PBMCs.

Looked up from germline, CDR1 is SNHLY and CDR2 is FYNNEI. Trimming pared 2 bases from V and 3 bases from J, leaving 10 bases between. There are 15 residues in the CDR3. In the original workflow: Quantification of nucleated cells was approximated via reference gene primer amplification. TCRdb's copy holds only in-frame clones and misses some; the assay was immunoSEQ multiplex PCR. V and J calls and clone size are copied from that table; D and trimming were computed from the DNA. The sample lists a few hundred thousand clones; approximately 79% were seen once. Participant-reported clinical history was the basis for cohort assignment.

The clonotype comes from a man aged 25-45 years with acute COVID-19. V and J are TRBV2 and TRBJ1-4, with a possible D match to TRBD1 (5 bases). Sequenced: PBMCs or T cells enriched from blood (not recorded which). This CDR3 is CASSELVRANEKLFF. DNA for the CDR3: TGTGCCAGCAGTGAATTGGTCAGGGCTAATGAAAAACTGTTTTTT.